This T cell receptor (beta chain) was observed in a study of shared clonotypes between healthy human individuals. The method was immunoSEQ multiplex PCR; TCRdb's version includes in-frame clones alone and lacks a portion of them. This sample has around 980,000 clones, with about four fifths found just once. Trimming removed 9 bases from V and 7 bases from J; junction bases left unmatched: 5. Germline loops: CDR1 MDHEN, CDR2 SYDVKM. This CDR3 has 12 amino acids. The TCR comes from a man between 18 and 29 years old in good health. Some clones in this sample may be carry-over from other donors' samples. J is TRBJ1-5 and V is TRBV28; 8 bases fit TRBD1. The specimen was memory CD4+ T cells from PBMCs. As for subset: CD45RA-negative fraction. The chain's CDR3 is CASGQGKQPQHF. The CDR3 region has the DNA TGTGCCAGTGGACAGGGTAAACAGCCCCAGCATTTT.